Described below is a single TCR beta chain sequence and its context. This clonotype was seen ten or more times. Its recognized antigen is unknown. The record has no base qualities; no much larger clone is one base away. These data belong to a study of T cells in Graves' hyperthyroidism and ophthalmopathy (dated by TCRdb to between 2019 and 2020). In the study overall: Peripheral blood samples were taken at initial diagnosis, before any treatment was given. A discovery cohort of approximately 97 patients, 43 with Graves' ophthalmopathy and roughly 59 with stable Graves' hyperthyroidism, was used to find distinguishing TCR V-J signatures. An independent validation cohort of around 20 hyperthyroidism patients and roughly 16 patients who later progressed to ophthalmopathy tested prospective prediction of ophthalmopathy. The roughly 94 discovery patients were randomly divided into training and test sets at a 7:3 ratio. Thyroid tissue and blood T-cell repertoires from roughly six Graves' hyperthyroidism patients were also compared in the study. Once sampling was done, hyperthyroidism patients were given methimazole at a starting dose of 30 mg daily, whereas ophthalmopathy patients were given high-dose intravenous methylprednisolone. The paper describes TCR Vbeta CDR3 sequencing of about 140 peripheral blood samples, made up of about 40 ophthalmopathy patients, roughly 72 hyperthyroidism patients and 17 progressor patients. Summary of the overall study and its limitations: A model built on a 13 V-J signature distinguished ophthalmopathy from stable hyperthyroidism, reaching about 88% sensitivity and around 81% specificity in cross-validation and 80%/75% in testing. Sample size was not statistically predetermined, and blinding of investigators to group allocation was not performed. In validation, the model predicted progression to ophthalmopathy a median of about 5.9 months before onset, with approximately 68% sensitivity and 72.22% specificity. Most expanded thyroid clonotypes (frequency above 0.001) were also detected in blood, a finding suggesting that blood repertoires may reflect thyroid immune responses.

CDR1 and CDR2 (SGHRS, YFSETQ) derive from the germline V gene. At the junction V is shortened by 3 bases and J by 1 base, with 10 bases in between. From its cysteine to its phenylalanine, the CDR3 spans 14 amino acids. Just CDR3 DNA is preserved here, 42 bases in frame from base 1. The TCR beta CDR3 regions were amplified from the RNA transcripts. The first round of RT-PCR for the TCR CDR3 was performed with the HTBI primer set and the Qiagen OneStep RT-PCR kit. A second multiplex PCR round built the libraries, followed by size selection and purification. Libraries were sequenced paired-end with 100 bp reads on an Illumina HiSeq2000. The original methods were these. SOAPnuke was used to process the raw data, with reads discarded if the reads contained adapters or uncalled bases, had a mean Phred below 15, or lacked an exact constant-primer or identifier match. COPE v1.2.5 was used to merge the high-quality paired reads, and each unique nucleotide sequence was defined as a clonotype. MiTCR v1.1 was used to align clonotypes to the IMGT TRBV, TRBD and TRBJ reference segments. Only V-J combinations with frequency above 0.0001, covering approximately 99% of repertoires, were analysed. The TCS score was defined as the ratio of F50 (clonal expansion) to E x V (chaos), calculated using BLOSUM62-based TCRdist between CDR3 peptides within each V-J. Welch's t-statistics and random forest reduced roughly 540 V-J features to roughly 13, which were used in a naive Bayes classifier (R e1071). TCRdb trimmed public reads at Q25 via fastp, called clones via MiXCR and kept in-frame beta chains. Each CDR3 protein gets just one entry, which takes the most common genes and DNA from the rows behind it. The authors' filters were not applied to this entry. The sample yields a few hundred thousand distinct CDR3 sequences; roughly 18% were counted once. The ten top clones hold 40% of the sample.

Moderately to severely active disease, a Clinical Activity Score of at least 3, a NOSPECS grade of at least 4, and a duration under 3 months were present in ophthalmopathy patients. Patients with uncontrolled infections, other autoimmune diseases, pregnancy or lactation were excluded. Diagnoses were established on the basis of clinical symptoms, serum thyroxine and TRAb, thyroid ultrasound, and orbital computed tomography. PBMCs were separated from under 12 ml of fresh peripheral blood using Ficoll-Paque density gradient centrifugation. Total RNA was extracted with Trizol reagent, and quality was checked on an Agilent 2100 Bioanalyzer.

The chain joins TRBV5-1 to TRBJ1-1, with a weak D call of TRBD1 (5 bases match). Sequenced sample: blood. The TCR sequence derives from a man younger than 35 with Graves' ophthalmopathy. CDR3 protein: CASSSTAPNTEAFF. The DNA sequence is as follows: TGCGCCAGCAGCTCGACAGCTCCGAACACTGAAGCTTTCTTT.